This T cell receptor beta chain was found in a study of blood T cell repertoires in COVID-19. Study information: COVID-19 samples collected from the United States, Italy and Spain covered acute and convalescent phases. Sources were T cells, B-cell-depleted T cells, or PBMCs; the material itself was cDNA or gDNA.

This CDR3 comprises 13 residues. Trimming removed 2 bases at V and 3 bases at J, with 7 bases between. The germline CDR1 and CDR2 sequences are MNHNY and SVGAGI (reference sequence). Original data processing: Estimation of nucleated cell counts relied on the amplification of reference gene primers. TCRdb keeps only in-frame clones here, not all; method: immunoSEQ multiplex PCR. The D gene and trimming were derived from the DNA, and the V and J assignments and clone size from that table. The data show under 100,000 clones, around 88% seen once. The sequence was collected from a woman aged 55 to 70 with acute or convalescent COVID-19. Sequencing was performed on peripheral blood. The chain has TRBV6-6 and TRBJ1-1, with no clear D. CDR3 region: CASSYEDDTEAFF. The DNA for the CDR3 is TGTGCCAGCAGTTACGAGGATGACACTGAAGCTTTCTTT.